This T cell receptor beta chain was recovered during a study of blood T cell repertoires in COVID-19. As for the study in general: Samples taken during acute and convalescent COVID-19 were collected in the United States, Italy and Spain.

Individuals aged about 18 to 89 years were recruited from 24 US areas. Cohorts were assigned according to the clinical history that participants reported. The method was immunoSEQ multiplex PCR; TCRdb's version includes in-frame clones alone and lacks a portion of them. Found here are 400,000 to 550,000 clones, around nine tenths of them singletons; the top ten hold approximately 2%. The TCR originated in a woman younger than 35 with acute COVID-19. Sample: PBMCs or T cells enriched from blood (not recorded which).

The CDR3 is CASSFPGGGGSYNEQFF. In DNA, the CDR3 is TGTGCCAGCAGTTTCCCCGGTGGGGGAGGGTCCTACAATGAGCAGTTCTTC. This chain links TRBV6-2 or TRBV6-3 with TRBJ2-1, with 7 bases matching TRBD2. Trimming removed 4 bases from V and 1 base from J; junction bases left unmatched: 10. CDR1 is MNHEY, CDR2 SVGEGT, per germline. The CDR3 extends over 17 amino acids.